Presented here are 31 T cell receptor beta chains from one specimen sequenced in a study of OX40 agonist ivuxolimab in advanced cancers. Method: immunoSEQ multiplex PCR; TCRdb's copy keeps in-frame clones and lacks some. The profile shows 45,000 to 65,000 clones, roughly four fifths of them singletons. This sample comprised CD4+ or CD8+ T cells sorted from blood, obtained in a trial of the OX40 agonist ivuxolimab. These TCRs come from an adult with an advanced solid tumor such as melanoma, head and neck, liver or kidney cancer.

V gene TRBV11-3 combines with J gene TRBJ1-6; D is possibly TRBD1 (6 bases). V lost 5 bases to trimming and J lost 7 bases, with 15 bases between them. From germline, CDR1 is SGHNT and CDR2 YENEEA. The CDR3 extends over 15 amino acids. The CDR3 reads CASSQSGQGNSPLHF. The CDR3 nucleotides are TGTGCCAGCAGCCAATCGGGCCAGGGGAATTCACCCCTCCACTTT.

The chain carries TRBV11-3 and TRBJ2-5, with a tentative D call TRBD2 (6 bases). This CDR3 region has 14 residues. In germline, CDR1 is SGHNT, CDR2 YENEEA. V shed 5 bases and J shed 5 bases, with 15 bases lying between them. The CDR3 reads CASSKGPEGETQYF. CDR3 DNA sequence: TGTGCCAGCAGCAAAGGTCCGGAGGGCGAGACCCAGTACTTC.

The chain recombines TRBV7-9 with TRBJ2-1; 7 bases map to TRBD2. The V gene's germline CDR1 is SEHNR and CDR2 FQNEAQ (reference sequence). The CDR3 contains 14 residues. J gave up 9 bases and V 3 bases, and 8 bases lay outside the gene matches. CDR3 sequence reads: CASSFGLVVGEQFF. As DNA, the CDR3 is TGTGCCAGCAGCTTTGGACTAGTCGTCGGTGAGCAGTTCTTC.

The chain links TRBV4-2 to TRBJ2-5; possible D gene TRBD2, 6 bases. The CDR3 extends over 15 amino acids. Germline-derived CDR1 and CDR2 are LGHNA and YNFKEQ. Trimming took 1 base from V and 5 from J, leaving 14 bases between them. The CDR3 region has the DNA TGTGCCAGCAGCCAAGCAAGCGGGCATGGTGAGACCCAGTACTTC. Protein: CASSQASGHGETQYF.

The chain is built from TRBV7-2 and TRBJ2-5; 7 positions match TRBD2. The CDR3 spans 16 residues. Unmatched junction bases numbered 10, after V lost 5 bases and J lost 1 base. Germline loops: CDR1 SGHTA, CDR2 FQGNSA. In nucleotides, the CDR3 is TGTGCCAGCAGCCCTTGGGGCGGGGGTCCCCAAGAGACCCAGTACTTC. This gives the protein CASSPWGGGPQETQYF.

The CDR3 DNA sequence: TGTGCCAGCTCACCCTGGGACAGGAAAAACATTCAGTACTTC. This gives the protein CASSPWDRKNIQYF. The chain has TRBV18 and TRBJ2-4; 8 bases are a match to TRBD1. J gave up 4 bases and V 3 bases, and 2 bases lay outside the gene matches. The CDR3 is made up of 14 amino acids. The germline CDR1 and CDR2 sequences are KGHSH and LQKENI.

This chain joins TRBV2 and TRBJ1-2; possible D gene TRBD1, 5 bases. The V and J ends lost 1 base and 3 bases respectively, with 12 bases between them. The germline gives CDR1 SNHLY, CDR2 FYNNEI. The CDR3 extends over 15 amino acids. The DNA for the CDR3 is TGTGCCAGCAGTGAAGTCCGAACAGGCTACTATGGCTACACCTTC. Translated: CASSEVRTGYYGYTF. The full variable domain, its missing parts supplied by reference TRBV2 and TRBJ1-2, is EPEVTQTPSHQVTQMGQEVILRCVPISNHLYFYWYRQILGQKVEFLVSFYNNEISEKSEIFDDQFSVERPDGSNFTLKIRSTKLEDSAMYFCASSEVRTGYYGYTFGSGTRLTVV.

The chain has TRBV5-5 and TRBJ2-1, with TRBD2 identical over 12 bases. Germline assignment: CDR1 SGHKS and CDR2 YYEKEE (reference sequence). This CDR3 contains 18 residues. J was trimmed by 3 bases and V by 0 bases; bases with no gene match: 7. CDR3 region: CASSLAASGGVFYNEQFF. The DNA for the CDR3 is TGTGCCAGCAGCTTGGCGGCTAGCGGGGGGGTCTTCTACAATGAGCAGTTCTTC.

The gene calls are TRBV19 and TRBJ2-7; the match to TRBD1 covers 11 bases. Germline V gene sequence: CDR1 LNHDA, CDR2 SQIVND (reference sequence). After removal of 4 bases from V and 4 bases from J, the junction contained 6 bases not matched to a gene. The CDR3 has 15 amino acids. The DNA of the CDR3 is TGTGCCAGTAGTACCTCTGGACAGGGGGCTTACGAGCAGTACTTC. It specifies CASSTSGQGAYEQYF.

This CDR3 reads CATSRDRGSNGELFF. The CDR3 DNA reads as TGTGCCACCAGCAGAGATCGAGGGTCGAACGGGGAGCTGTTTTTT. J is TRBJ2-2 and V is TRBV15; D is perhaps TRBD2 (5 bases). The CDR3 has 15 amino acids. Germline CDR1 is LNHNV and CDR2 is YYDKDF (reference sequence). Between the trimmed V and J ends, which lost 0 bases and 7 bases, there was a span of 12 bases.

The chain joins TRBV7-9 to TRBJ1-2; weak D call: TRBD1 (5 bases). CDR3 size: 15 residues. Trimming left V 5 bases short and J 3 bases short, with 16 bases between. Germline V gene data show CDR1 as SEHNR and CDR2 as FQNEAQ (reference sequence). The CDR3 sequence: CASSRLLGGDYGYTF. The DNA of the CDR3 is TGTGCCAGCAGCCGCCTTCTAGGAGGGGACTATGGCTACACCTTC.

This clone was seen a handful of times. The chain recombines TRBV28 with TRBJ1-2, with D perhaps matching TRBD1 (5 bases). The CDR3 contains 14 residues. Germline V lookup: CDR1 MDHEN, CDR2 SYDVKM. Trimming shortened V by 4 bases and J by 0 bases, and 9 bases separated the two germline ends. The CDR3 DNA reads TGTGCCAGCAGTTCGGGGACGGCTAACTATGGCTACACCTTC. As protein: CASSSGTANYGYTF.

In nucleotides, the CDR3 is TGTGCCAGTAGTACGGACAGGGGGCTGGGGACTGAAGCTTTCTTT. Amino acid sequence: CASSTDRGLGTEAFF. The genes are TRBV19 and TRBJ1-1, with 11 nucleotides matching TRBD1. Germline V gene lookup returns CDR1 LNHDA and CDR2 SQIVND (reference sequence). V lost 4 bases to trimming and J lost 5 bases; unmatched junction nucleotides: 6. CDR3 length: 15 amino acids.

The CDR3 coding sequence is TGTGCCAGCAGTGCCGGCCCCCCGGCGGACACTGAAGCTTTCTTT. This encodes CASSAGPPADTEAFF. This sequence joins TRBV2 and TRBJ1-1; D is uncertain. Trimming stripped 4 bases from V and 3 bases from J, with 15 bases between. The CDR3 covers 15 residues. The germline gives CDR1 SNHLY, CDR2 FYNNEI.

V gene TRBV7-9 combines with J gene TRBJ1-4; the match to TRBD1 covers 8 bases. Per the germline V gene, CDR1 is SEHNR and CDR2 is FQNEAQ (reference sequence). This CDR3 has 18 residues. With 1 base clipped from V and 6 bases from J, the junction kept 13 bases outside the gene matches. CDR3 protein: CASSLGQGPLPGDEKLFF. CDR3 in DNA: TGTGCCAGCAGCTTAGGACAGGGGCCCCTCCCGGGGGATGAAAAACTGTTTTTT.

This clone was detected only once. The chain employs TRBV5-1 and TRBJ2-2; D remains ambiguous. The CDR3 has 13 amino acids. CDR1 and CDR2 (germline): SGHRS, YFSETQ. V dropped 0 bases and J dropped 3 bases, with 3 bases sitting between them. The CDR3 nucleotides are TGCGCCAGCAGCTTGGGGGACACCGGGGAGCTGTTTTTT. Translation gives CASSLGDTGELFF.

The V and J genes are TRBV6-5 and TRBJ1-5; no firm D call. The V gene lost 6 bases and the J gene lost 7 bases, with 13 bases spanning the gap. Germline CDR1 and CDR2: MNHEY and SVGAGI. This CDR3 has 13 residues. DNA of the CDR3: TGTGCCAGCAGACCAGACACGGGACAGCCCCAGCATTTT. Amino acids: CASRPDTGQPQHF.

This clone is a singleton in its sample. The chain couples TRBV2 to TRBJ1-2, with TRBD1 matching over 7 bases. This CDR3 is built from 15 residues. With V trimmed by 1 base and J by 4 bases, 6 bases remained unmatched. Looked up from germline, CDR1 is SNHLY and CDR2 is FYNNEI. CDR3 sequence (DNA): TGTGCCAGCAGTGAAGATGTGGGACAGCTCTATGGCTACACCTTC. It is translated as CASSEDVGQLYGYTF. Combining the CDR3 with reference TRBV2 and TRBJ1-2 gives the whole variable domain EPEVTQTPSHQVTQMGQEVILRCVPISNHLYFYWYRQILGQKVEFLVSFYNNEISEKSEIFDDQFSVERPDGSNFTLKIRSTKLEDSAMYFCASSEDVGQLYGYTFGSGTRLTVV.

The V and J genes are TRBV15 and TRBJ1-2; 10 bases align to TRBD1. This CDR3 region has 15 residues. CDR1 LNHNV and CDR2 YYDKDF come from the germline V gene (reference sequence). The J segment lost 3 bases and the V segment lost 4 bases, leaving 5 bases of the junction unmatched. CDR3 bases: TGTGCCACCAGCAAAGGACAGGGGGACTACTATGGCTACACCTTC. It specifies CATSKGQGDYYGYTF.

J is TRBJ1-4 and V is TRBV4-3; no firm D call. The ends were cut back, 0 bases at V and 6 bases at J, with 17 bases in the middle. This CDR3 is 17 amino acids long. Germline values: CDR1 LGHNA, CDR2 YSLEER. CDR3 residues: CASSQEGGMGTHEKLFF. The CDR3 coding sequence is TGCGCCAGCAGCCAAGAAGGTGGGATGGGCACACATGAAAAACTGTTTTTT.

This clone was observed once. DNA for the CDR3: TGTGCCAGTATCCACTCCTTTAGGGGAGGGCTTCAGCCCCAGCATTTT. As protein: CASIHSFRGGLQPQHF. This chain uses TRBV19 with TRBJ1-5; TRBD1 might be the D (5 bases). Trimming cost V 7 bases and J 6 bases, with 22 bases left between them. CDR3 length equals 16 residues. CDR1 and CDR2 from the germline V gene are LNHDA and SQIVND (reference sequence).

The chain is built from TRBV7-2 and TRBJ2-5, with 8 bases that match TRBD2. Germline trimming cut 5 bases from V and 1 base from J; bases unmatched to any gene: 6. This CDR3 has 15 amino acids. CDR1 and CDR2 (germline): SGHTA, FQGNSA. CDR3 region: CASSPRGGSQETQYF. CDR3 DNA sequence: TGTGCCAGCAGCCCTCGGGGGGGGTCCCAAGAGACCCAGTACTTC.

J is TRBJ1-3 and V is TRBV5-1, with TRBD1 identical over 7 bases. The V and J ends lost 0 bases and 4 bases, in that order; junction bases with no gene match: 1. The CDR3 sequence is 14 residues long. Germline CDR1 SGHRS, CDR2 YFSETQ. The CDR3 sequence: CASSLGQGGNTIYF. CDR3 in DNA: TGCGCCAGCAGCTTGGGACAGGGCGGAAACACCATATATTTT.

V usage is TRBV11-2 and J usage is TRBJ1-2; perhaps TRBD1 as D (5 bases). V shed 5 bases and J shed 8 bases, with 21 bases lying between them. This CDR3 has 15 amino acids. Germline V gene data show CDR1 as SGHAT and CDR2 as FQNNGV. The CDR3 sequence: CASSRSLEGFGGYTF. Here the CDR3 DNA reads TGTGCCAGCAGCCGCAGCCTAGAGGGGTTCGGGGGCTACACCTTC. Drawing the rest from reference TRBV11-2 and TRBJ1-2, the complete variable domain is EAGVAQSPRYKIIEKRQSVAFWCNPISGHATLYWYQQILGQGPKLLIQFQNNGVVDDSQLPKDRFSAERLKGVDSTLKIQPAKLEDSAVYLCASSRSLEGFGGYTFGSGTRLTVV.

The rearrangement uses TRBV18 and TRBJ2-3, with D possibly called TRBD1 or TRBD2 (6 bases each). Germline V gene lookup returns CDR1 KGHSH and CDR2 LQKENI. This CDR3 has 16 amino acids. Trimming pared 3 bases from V and 4 bases from J, leaving 17 bases between. CDR3 nucleotides: TGTGCCAGCTCACCGCCTCGGGGGCGAGAGGCAGATACGCAGTATTTT. This translates into CASSPPRGREADTQYF.

V gene TRBV6-1 combines with J gene TRBJ1-5; no clear D gene. V was pared by 1 base and J by 2 bases, with 6 bases between. This CDR3 is built from 14 residues. Germline V gives CDR1 MNHNS, CDR2 SASEGT. The CDR3 nucleotides read TGTGCCAGCAGTGAAGACGGCGGCAATCAGCCCCAGCATTTT. Amino acid sequence: CASSEDGGNQPQHF.

The chain recombines TRBV7-6 with TRBJ1-2, with D possibly matching TRBD1 (6 bases). V lost 0 bases, J lost 5 bases, and 16 bases lay in between. This CDR3 has 16 residues. Germline V gene data show CDR1 as SGHVS and CDR2 as FNYEAQ. The CDR3 nucleotides read TGTGCCAGCAGCTTAGCTCGGGACACGGGTAAGTATGGCTACACCTTC. Its protein product is CASSLARDTGKYGYTF. Complete variable domain (other parts from reference TRBV7-6 and TRBJ1-2): GAGVSQSPRYKVTKRGQDVALRCDPISGHVSLYWYRQALGQGPEFLTYFNYEAQQDKSGLPNDRFSAERPEGSISTLTIQRTEQRDSAMYRCASSLARDTGKYGYTFGSGTRLTVV.

The J gene is TRBJ1-2, the V gene TRBV6-5; 7 nucleotides agree with TRBD1. In germline, CDR1 is MNHEY, CDR2 SVGAGI. The J segment lost 8 bases and the V segment lost 7 bases, leaving 7 bases of the junction unmatched. The CDR3 has 12 amino acids. The CDR3 coding sequence is TGTGCCAGCAATTTAAACAGGGGAGGCTACACCTTC. Encoded protein: CASNLNRGGYTF.

The V call is TRBV4-1, the J call TRBJ1-5; possible D gene TRBD1, 5 bases. The CDR3 has 15 amino acids. The germline V gene encodes CDR1 MGHRA and CDR2 YSYEKL. V shed 0 bases and J shed 3 bases, with 9 bases lying between them. In DNA form, the CDR3 reads TGCGCCAGCAGCCAAGACGGAGGACACAATCAGCCCCAGCATTTT. It encodes CASSQDGGHNQPQHF.

The rearrangement joins TRBV11-2 to TRBJ1-1; no reliable D call. The CDR3 is 14 residues long. Trimming shortened V by 1 base and J by 11 bases, and 17 bases separated the two germline ends. Per the germline V gene, CDR1 is SGHAT and CDR2 is FQNNGV. CDR3 nucleotide sequence: TGTGCCAGCAGCTTAGTACCCGGTGCCAATCTCGCTTTCTTT. Its protein is CASSLVPGANLAFF.

The rearrangement joins TRBV6-1 to TRBJ1-6; D is uncertain. The germline V and J ends were trimmed by 3 bases and 3 bases, with 9 bases remaining between them. CDR1 MNHNS and CDR2 SASEGT come from the germline V gene. There are 15 residues in the CDR3. The CDR3, as DNA: TGTGCCAGCAGTGACAGGCGAAACTATAATTCACCCCTCCACTTT. Its translation is CASSDRRNYNSPLHF.